This TCR beta chain is from a study of cytomegalovirus exposure and HLA in healthy donors. Points from the study as a whole: HLA alleles showed associations with roughly 17,000 TCR beta sequences in a later analysis, at a 0.05 false discovery rate. CMV antigen specificity was confirmed in vitro for a few CMV-associated chains.

CDR3 size: 14 residues. Germline V lookup: CDR1 GTSNPN, CDR2 SVGIG (reference sequence). V gave up 3 bases and J gave up 6 bases; unmatched junction bases: 10. On this clone: Its specificity is not known.

Vbeta (60) and Jbeta (13) primers were used in the PCR. Clones were read by immunoSEQ multiplex PCR, and TCRdb kept only the in-frame ones, dropping some. The sample consists of under 250,000 clones, 75% to 90% of them appearing once. The source of this sequence is a boy under 10 years old in good health and CMV-seronegative. The sequencing input was PBMCs. The chain couples TRBV30 to TRBJ2-7; 8 bases are a match to TRBD2. The CDR3 region is CAWRLSGTSGEQYF. DNA of the CDR3: TGTGCCTGGAGGCTTAGCGGGACATCAGGCGAGCAGTACTTC. The full variable domain, completed using reference TRBV30 and TRBJ2-7, is SQTIHQWPATLVQPVGSPLSLECTVEGTSNPNLYWYRQAAGRGLQLLFYSVGIGQISSEVPQNLSASRPQDRQFILSSKKLLLSDSGFYLCAWRLSGTSGEQYFGPGTRLTVT.